This T cell receptor beta chain was recorded in a study of beta chain features in type 1 diabetes. The germline gives CDR1 SQVTM, CDR2 ANQGSEA. The CDR3 is 12 residues long. V shed 7 bases and J 5 bases; nucleotides not matched to a gene: 4. The study, taken as a whole, reports: Moderately but significantly shorter TCRB CDR3s were found in Type 1 diabetes patients in all four CD4+ subsets.

Expressed TCRB transcripts were sequenced because the entire RNA isolate underwent reverse transcription. Profiled with immunoSEQ multiplex PCR; TCRdb holds only in-frame clones, not every one. The sample includes over 300,000 clones, around 9% seen only once; the top ten take 1%. Details on this clone: No antigen is known for it.

The chain couples TRBV29-1 to TRBJ1-2; 10 bases match TRBD1. The specimen was central memory CD4+ T cells from blood. This TCR was recovered from a young man with type 1 diabetes. CDR3 DNA: TGCAGCGCCGGACAGGGGGAGTATGGCTACACCTTC. It specifies CSAGQGEYGYTF.